The rows below give T cell receptor beta chains drawn from one sample of a study of PD-1 and CTLA-4 blockade in melanoma. Assay: immunoSEQ multiplex PCR; the TCRdb copy retains only in-frame clones and omits some. This sample has over 25,000 clones, with about 89% found just once. The sample here was CD8+ T cells from peripheral blood, taken before anti-PD-1 treatment. The receptors come from a human donor with melanoma. The CDR3 runs from the conserved cysteine through the conserved F or W. A D gene is named only where the DNA matches it firmly. The size field is filled for only some rows; it gives once, few, many or a size class.

CDR3nt	CDR3aa	d_gene	j_gene	abundance	v_gene
TGTGCCAGCAGTTTAAGGCCGGGAGGGGAGGAGCAGTACTTC	CASSLRPGGEEQYF	TRBD2	TRBJ2-7	once	TRBV28
TGTGCCAGCAGCCAAGGGGGTACTGAAGCTTTCTTT	CASSQGGTEAFF	NA	TRBJ1-1	once	TRBV9
TGTGCCAGCACCGCCGGGGCCACTGAAGCTTTCTTT	CASTAGATEAFF	NA	TRBJ1-1	few	TRBV12-3/TRBV12-4
TGTGCCAGCAGCCTAGAAACGGGAGACACCGGGGAGCTGTTTTTT	CASSLETGDTGELFF	NA	TRBJ2-2	NA	TRBV9
TGCGCCAGCAGCTCAAGCGACTCTCTAGCCAAAAACATTCAGTACTTC	CASSSSDSLAKNIQYF	NA	TRBJ2-4	NA	TRBV5-1
TGTGCCAGCGTGCCGGGACTGAGGAATCAGCCCCAGCATTTT	CASVPGLRNQPQHF	NA	TRBJ1-5	few	TRBV6-5
TGTGCCAGCAGTGCTACTGGGAGGGGCACTGAAGCTTTCTTT	CASSATGRGTEAFF	NA	TRBJ1-1	NA	TRBV25-1
TGTGCCAGCAGCTTTCTGGCAGGAGAGCAGTACTTC	CASSFLAGEQYF	NA	TRBJ2-7	NA	TRBV7-8
TGCGCCAGCAGTGAGTCGATTGAAACTGAAGCTTTCTTT	CASSESIETEAFF	NA	TRBJ1-1	NA	TRBV10-1
TGCGCCAGCAGCATTGGACAGGAGTATGGCTACACCTTC	CASSIGQEYGYTF	TRBD1	TRBJ1-2	NA	TRBV5-1
TGTGCCACCAGCAGGGCCGGGACAGGCCACGAGCAGTACTTC	CATSRAGTGHEQYF	TRBD1	TRBJ2-7	NA	TRBV15
TGTGCCAGTAGTCGGGACAGGGGTACTGAAGCTTTCTTT	CASSRDRGTEAFF	TRBD1	TRBJ1-1	NA	TRBV19
TGTGCCAGTAGTATTGGCGGGAACAGTGAAGCTTTCTTT	CASSIGGNSEAFF	NA	TRBJ1-1	NA	TRBV19
TGTGCCTGGAGTAAAGGGCTCAGCTATAGCAATCAGCCCCAGCATTTT	CAWSKGLSYSNQPQHF	NA	TRBJ1-5	NA	TRBV30
TGTGCCAGCAGGGCCTACAATGAGCAGTTCTTC	CASRAYNEQFF	NA	TRBJ2-1	NA	TRBV2
TGTGCCAGCAGCCAAGAGGAGTTCTCTGGAAACACCATATATTTT	CASSQEEFSGNTIYF	NA	TRBJ1-3	NA	TRBV4-2
TGTGCCAGCAGTTATTCGTTGGCAGCGGGTAATGAAAAACTGTTTTTT	CASSYSLAAGNEKLFF	NA	TRBJ1-4	NA	TRBV6-5
TGTGCCACCAGTGCTAGGACCCTGGAGGATAGCAATCAGCCCCAGCATTTT	CATSARTLEDSNQPQHF	NA	TRBJ1-5	NA	TRBV24-1
TGTGCCAGCAGCAAACAGGGACCATATAATTCACCCCTCCACTTT	CASSKQGPYNSPLHF	NA	TRBJ1-6	NA	TRBV13
TGTGCCAGCAGTCCAGGGAGGGAAGAGACCCAGTACTTC	CASSPGREETQYF	TRBD2	TRBJ2-5	NA	TRBV25-1
TGTGCCTGGATCCCGGGACTAGGCACTGAAGCTTTCTTT	CAWIPGLGTEAFF	NA	TRBJ1-1	NA	TRBV30
TGTGCCAGCAGCTTATTCGGGACAGGAGCAGATACGCAGTATTTT	CASSLFGTGADTQYF	TRBD1	TRBJ2-3	NA	TRBV7-6
TGTGCCAGCAGCCAAGAAGCGGAGCGGGAGCAGTACTTC	CASSQEAEREQYF	NA	TRBJ2-7	NA	TRBV14
TGTGCCAGTAGTCTCCGGGACAGTGGTGAAAAACTGTTTTTT	CASSLRDSGEKLFF	TRBD1	TRBJ1-4	NA	TRBV19
TGTGCCAGCAGCCGTACAGGCACTGGAAACACCATATATTTT	CASSRTGTGNTIYF	NA	TRBJ1-3	NA	TRBV14
TGTGCCAGCAGCTTTTCCTACAATGAGCAGTTCTTC	CASSFSYNEQFF	NA	TRBJ2-1	NA	TRBV7-3
TGTGCCAGCTCACTGGGGGGACTAGTCGGAGACGGGCAGTTCTTC	CASSLGGLVGDGQFF	TRBD2	TRBJ2-1	NA	TRBV27
TGTGCCAGCAGTGACTCCGCAGGGGCTGGATCACCCCTCCACTTT	CASSDSAGAGSPLHF	NA	TRBJ1-6	NA	TRBV6-4
TGTGCCACCAGGGAGACAGGAAACACTGAAGCTTTCTTT	CATRETGNTEAFF	NA	TRBJ1-1	NA	TRBV24-1
TGTGCCTGGAGCGAACTAGCGGACCAAGAGACCCAGTACTTC	CAWSELADQETQYF	TRBD2	TRBJ2-5	NA	TRBV30
TGTGCCAGCAGCCCGCGGGACTCCGAGACGGACACTGAAGCTTTCTTT	CASSPRDSETDTEAFF	NA	TRBJ1-1	NA	TRBV7-9
TGTGCCAGTAGTCCCGGGTACCAAGAGACCCAGTACTTC	CASSPGYQETQYF	NA	TRBJ2-5	NA	TRBV19
TGTGCCAGCAGCTTGGGACAGGGGGCTTCCTATGGCTACACCTTC	CASSLGQGASYGYTF	TRBD1	TRBJ1-2	NA	TRBV9
TGTGCCAGTAATCAGGAAGGATCTAACTATGGCTACACCTTC	CASNQEGSNYGYTF	NA	TRBJ1-2	NA	TRBV19
TGTGCCAGCAGTTTGGGGGGGATAGGTGAAAAACTGTTTTTT	CASSLGGIGEKLFF	NA	TRBJ1-4	NA	TRBV28
TGCAGCGTTGAAGAGTCGGTGGGACAGGGATATGGCTACACCTTC	CSVEESVGQGYGYTF	TRBD1	TRBJ1-2	NA	TRBV29-1
TGTGCCAGTTCGACTATTGGAAACACCATATATTTT	CASSTIGNTIYF	NA	TRBJ1-3	NA	TRBV15
TGTGCCTGGAGTGTAGCCCCGCGGGATCTACACTACAATGAGCAGTTCTTC	CAWSVAPRDLHYNEQFF	NA	TRBJ2-1	NA	TRBV30
TGCAGCGTAACCGGTCCGCTTAATGAAAAACTGTTTTTT	CSVTGPLNEKLFF	NA	TRBJ1-4	NA	TRBV29-1
TGTGCCAGCAGTTCAAAAATCCAGGGGGCCGGGGGAACTGAAGCTTTCTTT	CASSSKIQGAGGTEAFF	TRBD1	TRBJ1-1	once	TRBV7-9
TGTGCCAGCAGCTTAGGCTACAATGAGCAGTTCTTC	CASSLGYNEQFF	NA	TRBJ2-1	NA	TRBV7-9
TGTGCCAGCAGCAATTTATCCAGGGAACCGTTTTTT	CASSNLSREPFF	NA	TRBJ1-4	NA	TRBV21-1
TGTGCCAGCTCACCGCGGAGGGGTACCTACAATGAGCAGTTCTTC	CASSPRRGTYNEQFF	NA	TRBJ2-1	NA	TRBV18
TGCAGCGTTTGGGACCTCACCGGCTACACCTTC	CSVWDLTGYTF	NA	TRBJ1-2	NA	TRBV29-1
TGTGCCAGCAGCAGATTATCCGCAGGGGGCAGGGAAGTTTCACCCCTCCACTTT	CASSRLSAGGREVSPLHF	TRBD1	TRBJ1-6	NA	TRBV28
TGTGCCAGCAGTCCCGGCATGGGAAACAATCAGCCCCAGCATTTT	CASSPGMGNNQPQHF	NA	TRBJ1-5	NA	TRBV27